This passage covers 18 T cell receptor beta chains from one sample sequenced in a study of response to subunit inactivated influenza vaccine. From the RT-PCR reads, TCRdb called clonotypes with MiXCR, one entry per CDR3 protein. The sample consists of 150,000 to 200,000 distinct CDR3 sequences, approximately 8.7% of them appearing once. The source material was non-naive T cells sorted from PBMCs, sampled on the day of vaccination. These receptors came from a man in his forties or fifties who received an inactivated influenza vaccine.

In its sample, this clonotype was seen many times. The chain joins TRBV4-3 to TRBJ1-5, with D unresolved. The germline gives CDR1 LGHNA, CDR2 YSLEER. The CDR3 sequence is 15 residues long. The V and J ends lost 0 bases and 6 bases respectively, with 12 bases between them. The CDR3 loop reads CASSQDLTGFQPQHF. CDR3 nucleotides: TGCGCCAGCAGCCAAGACTTGACGGGCTTTCAGCCCCAGCATTTT.

This clonotype was seen only a few times. The chain uses TRBV30 and TRBJ2-7; D gene unclear. Looked up from germline, CDR1 is GTSNPN and CDR2 is SVGIG (reference sequence). CDR3 length: 11 residues. V gave up 1 base and J gave up 3 bases, with 4 bases separating them. CDR3 in amino acids: CAWSDGYEQYF. Written as DNA, the CDR3 is TGTGCCTGGAGTGACGGCTACGAGCAGTACTTC.

This clonotype was observed a handful of times. The chain uses TRBV6-2 or TRBV6-3 and TRBJ1-2; 7 nucleotides match TRBD1. This CDR3 is built from 15 residues. The germline CDR1 and CDR2 sequences are MNHEY and SVGEGT. Trimming removed 5 bases from V and 1 base from J; junction bases left unmatched: 7. Here the CDR3 DNA reads TGTGCCAGCAGTGGCGGGACAGCTTTTAACTATGGCTACACCTTC. Translation gives CASSGGTAFNYGYTF.

The genes are TRBV20-1 and TRBJ2-1; 9 bases fit TRBD2. CDR3 size: 15 residues. V trimming: 0 bases; J trimming: 5 bases; junction bases outside the gene matches: 5. Germline assignment: CDR1 DFQATT and CDR2 SNEGSKA (reference sequence). In nucleotides, the CDR3 is TGCAGTGCTAGAGATGGTAGCGGGGGACACAATGAGCAGTTCTTC. This encodes CSARDGSGGHNEQFF.

This clonotype was picked up a small number of times. This rearrangement joins TRBV7-2 to TRBJ2-5; TRBD2 aligns across 9 bases. Trimming cost V 2 bases and J 9 bases; bases outside gene matches: 4. This CDR3 has 13 residues. Germline CDR1 SGHTA, CDR2 FQGNSA. The CDR3 DNA reads as TGTGCCAGCAGCTTAAAACAGCGGGGGGCCCAGTACTTC. The encoded protein is CASSLKQRGAQYF.

This clonotype showed up just a few times. The genes are TRBV3-1 and TRBJ1-2, with D unclear. CDR1 is LGHDT, CDR2 YNNKEL, per germline (reference sequence). This CDR3 spans 15 amino acids. With 0 bases removed from V and 8 bases from J, the gap between germline ends came to 16 bases. The CDR3 loop is CASSQDKGGRRGYTF. The CDR3 DNA reads TGTGCCAGCAGCCAAGATAAAGGAGGTCGTAGAGGCTACACCTTC.

This clonotype was counted at least ten times. The rearrangement uses TRBV24-1 and TRBJ2-1, with TRBD1 as a possible D gene (6 bases). The V end lost 1 base, the J end lost 0 bases, and 12 bases lay between the germline ends. The CDR3 sequence is 17 residues long. Per the germline V gene, CDR1 is KGHDR and CDR2 is SFDVKD. The CDR3 region is CATSDFRQESSYNEQFF. The CDR3 DNA reads as TGTGCCACCAGTGATTTCCGACAGGAAAGCTCCTACAATGAGCAGTTCTTC.

The chain is built from TRBV2 and TRBJ1-1; D uncertain. The germline V gene has CDR1 SNHLY and CDR2 FYNNEI. V lost 7 bases and J 9 bases, leaving 12 bases between the germline ends. This CDR3 has 11 residues. The CDR3 is CASTEMEKAFF. CDR3 bases: TGTGCCAGCACAGAAATGGAGAAAGCTTTCTTT.

The chain employs TRBV20-1 and TRBJ2-7; no reliable D call. Trimming took 0 bases from V and 6 from J, leaving 6 bases between them. Germline lookup yields CDR1 DFQATT and CDR2 SNEGSKA (reference sequence). The CDR3 totals 11 residues. Here the CDR3 reads CSAREAVEQYF. In DNA form, the CDR3 reads TGCAGTGCTAGAGAAGCAGTCGAGCAGTACTTC.

This clonotype was recorded at least ten times. This sequence joins TRBV28 and TRBJ1-1, with D possibly matching TRBD1 (5 bases). V was cut by 5 bases and J by 1 base, with 11 bases left in between. The CDR3 is 14 amino acids. Germline V gives CDR1 MDHEN, CDR2 SYDVKM. Here the CDR3 DNA reads TGTGCCAGCAGTGCCGACAGACCGAACACTGAAGCTTTCTTT. This translates into CASSADRPNTEAFF. The full variable domain, with the rest looked up from reference TRBV28 and TRBJ1-1, is DVKVTQSSRYLVKRTGEKVFLECVQDMDHENMFWYRQDPGLGLRLIYFSYDVKMKEKGDIPEGYSVSREKKERFSLILESASTNQTSMYLCASSADRPNTEAFFGQGTRLTVV.

This clonotype was found many times. The genes are TRBV12-3 or TRBV12-4 and TRBJ2-4; D is uncertain. V lost 11 bases to trimming and J lost 7 bases, with 21 bases between them. This CDR3 comprises 14 residues. The CDR3 sequence is CASTPDPTWNIQYF. Here the CDR3 DNA reads TGTGCCTCAACCCCGGACCCAACCTGGAACATTCAGTACTTC.

A few counts support this clonotype. This chain joins TRBV5-6 and TRBJ2-5, with 7 bases fitting TRBD2. This CDR3 region has 17 residues. Looked up from germline, CDR1 is SGHDT and CDR2 is YYEEEE. V trimming: 3 bases; J trimming: 1 base; junction bases outside the gene matches: 12. DNA of the CDR3: TGTGCCAGCAGCTCCCGAGGCTCCCGCGGGGGCCAAGAGACCCAGTACTTC. Translating it yields CASSSRGSRGGQETQYF.

Of note for this clonotype: A read error may explain this, as a much larger clone is one base away. The genes are TRBV24-1 and TRBJ2-2; 8 bases agree with TRBD2. This CDR3 is built from 15 residues. The germline CDR1 and CDR2 sequences are KGHDR and SFDVKD. DNA for the CDR3: TGTGCCACCAGTGATCTAGCGGGCCGCACCGGGGAGCTGGTTTTT. The encoded protein is CATSDLAGRTGELVF.

The V gene is TRBV11-2, the J gene TRBJ2-3; possible D gene TRBD1, 6 bases. This CDR3 has 18 amino acids. The germline V and J ends were trimmed by 5 bases and 1 base, with 22 bases remaining between them. In germline, CDR1 is SGHAT, CDR2 FQNNGV. The DNA of the CDR3 is TGTGCCAGCAGCCGCCCGCGCCAACCACAGGGTGGCACAGATACGCAGTATTTT. Residues: CASSRPRQPQGGTDTQYF.

As to this clonotype: Possible read error: a much larger clone is one base away. The CDR3 DNA reads as TGTGCCAGCAGCCCCGGGACAGGGTTTAAACTGATTTTT. Its translation: CASSPGTGFKLIF. J is TRBJ1-4 and V is TRBV7-2; 9 bases match TRBD1. CDR1 is SGHTA and CDR2 is FQGNSA in the germline V gene. CDR3 length: 13 residues.

This clonotype was detected many times. The J gene is TRBJ2-3, the V gene TRBV7-2; no clear D gene. Trimming stripped 2 bases from V and 5 bases from J, with 14 bases between. Germline CDR1 SGHTA, CDR2 FQGNSA. CDR3 length: 15 amino acids. The CDR3 loop reads CASSLMTSSRDTQYF. CDR3 in DNA: TGTGCCAGCAGCTTAATGACATCAAGTCGAGATACGCAGTATTTT.

This clonotype was seen a few times. The chain joins TRBV20-1 to TRBJ2-4, with TRBD1 identical over 8 bases. The CDR3 is 14 residues long. CDR1 and CDR2 (germline): DFQATT, SNEGSKA (reference sequence). V trimming: 6 bases; J trimming: 1 base; junction bases outside the gene matches: 5. In DNA form, the CDR3 reads TGCAGTGCGCCAGGGGGCACGGCCAAAAACATTCAGTACTTC. This gives the protein CSAPGGTAKNIQYF.

The gene calls are TRBV5-1 and TRBJ2-7; unclear D gene. V lost 0 bases and J lost 0, with 10 bases in between. The V gene's germline CDR1 is SGHRS and CDR2 YFSETQ. This CDR3 region has 15 residues. The CDR3, as DNA: TGCGCCAGCAGCTTGGTTTCATCGAGCTCCTACGAGCAGTACTTC. Translation: CASSLVSSSSYEQYF.